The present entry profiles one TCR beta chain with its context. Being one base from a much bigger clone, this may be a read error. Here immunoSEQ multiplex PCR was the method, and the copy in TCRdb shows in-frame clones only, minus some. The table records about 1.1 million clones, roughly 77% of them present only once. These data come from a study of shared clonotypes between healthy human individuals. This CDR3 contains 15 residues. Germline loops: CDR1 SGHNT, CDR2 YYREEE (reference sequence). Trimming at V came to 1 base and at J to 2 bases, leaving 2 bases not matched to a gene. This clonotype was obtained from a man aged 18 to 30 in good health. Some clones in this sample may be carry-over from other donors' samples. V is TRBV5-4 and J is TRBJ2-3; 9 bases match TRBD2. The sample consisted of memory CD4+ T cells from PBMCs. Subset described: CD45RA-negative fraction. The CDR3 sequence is CASSLPSGDTDTQYF. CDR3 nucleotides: TGTGCCAGCAGCTTGCCTAGCGGGGACACAGATACGCAGTATTTT.